A single sample gave rise to the 15 T cell receptor beta chains below, sequenced in a study of chemoradiotherapy in HPV16-positive cancers. Only in-frame clones appear in the TCRdb table, and some are missing; sequencing was by immunoSEQ multiplex PCR. The sample yields roughly 34,000 clones, 86% seen once. The sample in question was blood, obtained from a patient who underwent chemoradiotherapy. These TCRs come from a human donor with HPV-associated anogenital cancer.

The V and J genes are TRBV2 and TRBJ2-7; no definite D call. The CDR3 spans 14 residues. CDR1 and CDR2 from the germline V gene are SNHLY and FYNNEI. With 5 bases removed from V and 6 bases from J, the gap between germline ends came to 17 bases. The CDR3 is CASSSMGSESEQYF. The CDR3 nucleotides read TGTGCCAGCAGTTCAATGGGAAGTGAGAGCGAGCAGTACTTC.

The genes are TRBV27 and TRBJ1-1; possibly TRBD1 for D (6 bases). The CDR3 has 14 amino acids. Germline CDR1 MNHEY, CDR2 SMNVEV (reference sequence). Trimming left V 4 bases short and J 1 base short, with 10 bases between. CDR3: CASSSVDRNTEAFF. CDR3 in DNA: TGTGCCAGCAGTTCGGTGGACAGGAACACTGAAGCTTTCTTT.

The chain is built from TRBV19 and TRBJ2-2, with D possibly TRBD2 on 5 matching bases. The CDR3 sequence is 12 residues long. V lost 7 bases and J 4 bases, leaving 7 bases between the germline ends. Germline values: CDR1 LNHDA, CDR2 SQIVND (reference sequence). The CDR3 protein is CASTRGTGELFF. The DNA of the CDR3 is TGTGCCAGTACCCGGGGCACCGGGGAGCTGTTTTTT.

V and J are TRBV27 and TRBJ2-2; D remains ambiguous. This CDR3 is 13 amino acids long. Germline assignment: CDR1 MNHEY and CDR2 SMNVEV (reference sequence). The V gene lost 2 bases and the J gene lost 7 bases, with 8 bases spanning the gap. This chain's CDR3 is CASSLRGVGELFF. In DNA form, the CDR3 reads TGTGCCAGCAGTTTACGTGGGGTCGGGGAGCTGTTTTTT.

The table lists this clone with a count of one. This sequence joins TRBV6-5 and TRBJ2-5, with a possible D match to TRBD2 (5 bases). Germline V CDR1 and CDR2: MNHEY, SVGAGI. The germline V and J ends were trimmed by 5 bases and 4 bases, with 14 bases remaining between them. This CDR3 is 14 amino acids long. CDR3 sequence: CASSGVAIGETQYF. CDR3 in DNA: TGTGCCAGCAGTGGGGTAGCGATTGGAGAGACCCAGTACTTC.

The gene calls are TRBV10-2 and TRBJ1-5, with no clear D. Looked up from germline, CDR1 is WSHSY and CDR2 is SAAADI. Trimming shortened V by 6 bases and J by 0 bases, and 9 bases separated the two germline ends. The CDR3 extends over 14 amino acids. CDR3 protein: CASRSDGSNQPQHF. The CDR3 DNA follows: TGCGCCAGCAGATCGGACGGTAGCAATCAGCCCCAGCATTTT.

The chain carries TRBV25-1 and TRBJ1-3, with D unclear. Trimming left V 5 bases short and J 0 bases short, with 11 bases between. CDR1 MGHDK and CDR2 SYGVNS come from the germline V gene. The CDR3 is 15 residues long. The CDR3 DNA reads as TGTGCCAGCAGTTTAAAAGGATTCTCTGGAAACACCATATATTTT. Translated, it gives CASSLKGFSGNTIYF.

This sequence joins TRBV7-7 and TRBJ2-5, with a tentative D call TRBD1 (7 bases). Per germline, CDR1 SSHAT and CDR2 FNYEAQ (reference sequence). Trimming cost V 5 bases and J 1 base, with 20 bases left between them. The CDR3 covers 17 residues. The CDR3 coding sequence is TGTGCCAGCAGCCAACCCTTCGGGCAGGGGGGCCAAGAGACCCAGTACTTC. The encoded protein is CASSQPFGQGGQETQYF.

V and J are TRBV19 and TRBJ1-4; TRBD1 aligns across 8 bases. CDR3 length: 12 residues. The junction had 7 bases not matched to a gene; V was cut back by 11 bases and J by 8 bases. Germline CDR1 and CDR2: LNHDA and SQIVND (reference sequence). CDR3 DNA sequence: TGTGCCGGCGGGACAGGCGGGGAAAAACTGTTTTTT. Translated: CAGGTGGEKLFF. The full variable domain, with the rest looked up from reference TRBV19 and TRBJ1-4, is DGGITQSPKYLFRKEGQNVTLSCEQNLNHDAMYWYRQDPGQGLRLIYYSQIVNDFQKGDIAEGYSVSREKKESFPLTVTSAQKNPTAFYLCAGGTGGEKLFFGSGTQLSVL.

The chain is built from TRBV14 and TRBJ2-1, with 8 bases lining up with TRBD1. CDR1 is SGHDN, CDR2 FVKESK, per germline. V lost 1 base to trimming and J lost 4 bases; unmatched junction nucleotides: 9. The CDR3 has 17 amino acids. CDR3 DNA: TGTGCCAGCAGCCAAGTTCGGACAGGGATGGGGTACAATGAGCAGTTCTTC. It translates to CASSQVRTGMGYNEQFF. The whole variable domain, filled in from reference TRBV14 and TRBJ2-1, reads EAGVTQFPSHSVIEKGQTVTLRCDPISGHDNLYWYRRVMGKEIKFLLHFVKESKQDESGMPNNRFLAERTGGTYSTLKVQPAELEDSGVYFCASSQVRTGMGYNEQFFGPGTRLTVL.

The CDR3: CASSVGGAGTDTQYF. Written as DNA, the CDR3 is TGTGCCAGCAGTGTGGGGGGGGCCGGCACAGATACGCAGTATTTT. This chain joins TRBV2 and TRBJ2-3; maybe TRBD2 (7 bases). The CDR3 contains 15 residues. Germline CDR1 reads SNHLY; CDR2 reads FYNNEI. V lost 4 bases and J lost 1, with 12 bases in between.

The V and J genes are TRBV18 and TRBJ1-2; D gene unclear. This CDR3 has 13 residues. Trimming removed 1 base at V and 3 bases at J, with 6 bases between. In germline, CDR1 is KGHSH, CDR2 LQKENI. The CDR3 here is CASSPHNDYGYTF. The DNA for the CDR3 is TGTGCCAGCTCACCACACAACGACTATGGCTACACCTTC.

The chain couples TRBV11-1 to TRBJ1-6; D is unclear. The V and J ends lost 5 bases and 3 bases respectively, with 11 bases between them. CDR1 is SGHAT and CDR2 is FQDESV in the germline V gene (reference sequence). The CDR3 covers 15 residues. The CDR3 DNA reads TGTGCCAGCAGCCCAAGTCCGGGCTATAATTCACCCCTCCACTTT. Translating it yields CASSPSPGYNSPLHF.

J is TRBJ2-1 and V is TRBV4-3; the D gene is possibly TRBD1 (5 bases). CDR3 length: 16 amino acids. V lost 1 base, J lost 1 base, and 11 bases lay in between. CDR1 is LGHNA, CDR2 YSLEER, per germline. CDR3 sequence reads: CASSQAGIGSYNEQFF. The CDR3 nucleotides are TGCGCCAGCAGCCAAGCAGGGATAGGGTCCTACAATGAGCAGTTCTTC.

The genes are TRBV10-3 and TRBJ2-7; no definite D call. Looked up from germline, CDR1 is ENHRY and CDR2 is SYGVKD. CDR3 size: 11 residues. The V end lost 5 bases, the J end lost 5 bases, and 7 bases lay between the germline ends. This CDR3 reads CAISPRDEQYF. The CDR3, as DNA: TGTGCCATCAGTCCTCGGGACGAGCAGTACTTC.